This TCR beta chain was sequenced during a study of blood T cell repertoires in COVID-19. Using immunoSEQ multiplex PCR, the repertoire was profiled, and TCRdb retains in-frame clones only, with some absent. The table has about 140,000 clones, approximately 81% seen once. Trimming cost V 6 bases and J 2 bases; bases outside gene matches: 6. CDR3 length: 15 amino acids. Germline V lookup: CDR1 LNHDA, CDR2 SQIVND (reference sequence). The chain combines TRBV19 with TRBJ2-2; 7 bases line up with TRBD1. The sequence was collected from a human donor in a cohort sampled during active COVID-19. The sequenced sample was peripheral blood. The CDR3 sequence is CASRYRTGNTGELFF. The CDR3 DNA follows: TGTGCCAGTAGATACAGGACAGGTAACACCGGGGAGCTGTTTTTT.